The following is a TCR beta chain sequence with its context. This specimen comes from a study of T cell responses to AZD1222 COVID-19 vaccine. About the study: Second doses at about 4 or about 12 weeks were pooled.

Libraries were prepared by immunoSEQ multiplex PCR; TCRdb keeps only in-frame clonotypes and omits some of them. The sample yields more than 95,000 clones, roughly 87% seen once. The sequencing here drew on peripheral blood, taken on day 0 of AZD1222 vaccination. This receptor was obtained from an adult in good health.

This chain's CDR3 is CASSLGPNQPQHF. CDR3 nucleotides: TGTGCCAGCAGCTTGGGCCCCAATCAGCCCCAGCATTTT. V gene TRBV5-6 combines with J gene TRBJ1-5, with unresolved D. Germline values: CDR1 SGHDT, CDR2 YYEEEE. Trimming removed 0 bases from V and 3 bases from J, with 4 bases in between. The CDR3 is made up of 13 amino acids.